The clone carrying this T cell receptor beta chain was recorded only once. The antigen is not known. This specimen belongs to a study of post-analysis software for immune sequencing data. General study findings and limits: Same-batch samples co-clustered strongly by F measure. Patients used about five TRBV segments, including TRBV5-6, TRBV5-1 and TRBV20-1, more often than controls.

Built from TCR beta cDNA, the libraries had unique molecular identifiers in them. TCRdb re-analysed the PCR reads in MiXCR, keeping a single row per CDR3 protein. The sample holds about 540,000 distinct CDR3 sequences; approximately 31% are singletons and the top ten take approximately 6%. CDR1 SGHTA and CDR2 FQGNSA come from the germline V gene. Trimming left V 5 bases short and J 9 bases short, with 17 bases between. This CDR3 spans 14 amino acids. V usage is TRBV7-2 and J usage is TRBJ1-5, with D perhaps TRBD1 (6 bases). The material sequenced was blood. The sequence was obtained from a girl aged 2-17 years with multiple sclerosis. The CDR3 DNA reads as TGTGCCAGCAGCCCTATGGACAGTTATCGGCCCCAGCATTTT. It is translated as CASSPMDSYRPQHF.